This entry features one T cell receptor (beta chain) sequence. The PCR had 60 Vbeta and 13 Jbeta primers. Clones were read by immunoSEQ multiplex PCR, and TCRdb kept only the in-frame ones, dropping some. The sample shows about 200,000 clones, about 86% of them seen only once. The data belong to a study of cytomegalovirus exposure and HLA in healthy donors. Trimming took 5 bases from V and 6 from J; bases not matched to a gene: 6. Per the germline V gene, CDR1 is MDHEN and CDR2 is SYDVKM. The CDR3 length is 13 residues. This TCR came from a woman under 40 in good health and CMV-seronegative. The sample comprised PBMCs. J is TRBJ2-7 and V is TRBV28; 8 positions agree with TRBD2. CDR3 residues: CASSGTSIAEQYF. The CDR3, as DNA: TGTGCCAGCAGTGGGACTAGTATTGCCGAGCAGTACTTC.